This T cell receptor beta chain was profiled in a study of blood T cell repertoires in COVID-19. Study as a whole: Italy, Spain and the United States were the sources of the convalescent and acute COVID-19 samples. Sample material is recorded as cDNA or gDNA derived from T cells, B-cell-depleted T cells, or PBMCs.

CDR3 length: 14 residues. Germline-derived CDR1 and CDR2 are SGHRS and YFSETQ. The germline V and J ends were trimmed by 6 bases and 6 bases, with 15 bases remaining between them. Original processing notes: Researchers report that nucleated cell counts were estimated from reference gene primer amplification. Profiled with immunoSEQ multiplex PCR; TCRdb holds only in-frame clones, not every one. That table furnishes V, J and clone size, whereas the DNA furnished D and trimming. The sample lists about 150,000 clones, around 83% seen once, with 2% to 3% in the top ten. The V call is TRBV5-1, the J call TRBJ1-4; TRBD1 might be the D (5 bases). This receptor was obtained from a human donor with acute or convalescent COVID-19. The donor label of this sample is uncertain. Sequencing was performed on peripheral blood. The CDR3: CASTEGRGYEKLFF. The CDR3 DNA sequence: TGCGCCAGCACCGAGGGGCGGGGGTATGAAAAACTGTTTTTT.